Presented here are 28 T cell receptor beta chains from one specimen sequenced in a study of blood T cell repertoires in COVID-19. Profiled with immunoSEQ multiplex PCR; TCRdb holds only in-frame clones, not every one. Here the sample spans fewer than 350,000 clones, just over 90% being singletons. Source material: PBMCs or T cells enriched from blood (not recorded which). The receptors here all came from a woman aged 35 to 49 with acute COVID-19.

The chain has TRBV4-1 and TRBJ2-7; TRBD1 agrees at 8 bases. Germline V lookup: CDR1 MGHRA, CDR2 YSYEKL. This CDR3 is built from 16 residues. Losses at the gene ends were 1 base for V and 0 bases for J; bases not matched to a gene: 5. This CDR3 is CASSQGTGTASYEQYF. CDR3 bases: TGCGCCAGCAGCCAAGGGACAGGGACAGCCTCCTACGAGCAGTACTTC.

The rearrangement uses TRBV5-1 and TRBJ2-5, with 11 nucleotides matching TRBD2. V dropped 0 bases and J dropped 4; count of bases not matched to a gene: 17. The CDR3 totals 20 residues. Germline-derived CDR1 and CDR2 are SGHRS and YFSETQ. The CDR3 DNA reads TGCGCCAGCAGCTTGGTCGGTGTCGGGACTAGCGGTTCAGCAGGAGAGACCCAGTACTTC. Amino acids: CASSLVGVGTSGSAGETQYF. The complete variable domain, with remaining parts taken from reference TRBV5-1 and TRBJ2-5, reads KAGVTQTPRYLIKTRGQQVTLSCSPISGHRSVSWYQQTPGQGLQFLFEYFSETQRNKGNFPGRFSGRQFSNSRSEMNVSTLELGDSALYLCASSLVGVGTSGSAGETQYFGPGTRLLVL.

The J gene is TRBJ2-5, the V gene TRBV5-5; weak D call: TRBD2 (5 bases). CDR1 and CDR2 from the germline V gene are SGHKS and YYEKEE (reference sequence). There are 13 residues in the CDR3. Between the trimmed V and J ends, which lost 3 bases and 7 bases, there was a span of 13 bases. This CDR3 is CASSSFQEGTQYF. CDR3 sequence (DNA): TGTGCCAGCAGCTCGTTTCAAGAGGGGACCCAGTACTTC.

V usage is TRBV27 and J usage is TRBJ1-1; D is undetermined. The CDR3 runs to 14 residues. The ends were cut back, 5 bases at V and 1 base at J, with 11 bases in the middle. Looked up from germline, CDR1 is MNHEY and CDR2 is SMNVEV (reference sequence). In DNA, the CDR3 is TGTGCCAGCAGTAGACGGAGGGAGAACACTGAAGCTTTCTTT. Translation gives CASSRRRENTEAFF.

This chain joins TRBV15 and TRBJ1-4, with no clear D. V was trimmed by 0 bases and J by 0 bases, leaving 14 bases between them. This CDR3 spans 18 amino acids. The V gene's germline CDR1 is LNHNV and CDR2 YYDKDF (reference sequence). For the CDR3, the DNA is TGTGCCACCAGCAGAGATTGGGCCGGATCGTCAACTAATGAAAAACTGTTTTTT. This codes for CATSRDWAGSSTNEKLFF.

This chain connects TRBV7-3 to TRBJ2-5; a weak D match, TRBD1 (6 bases). Germline V gives CDR1 SGHTA, CDR2 FQGTGA. V was shortened by 3 bases and J by 6 bases, with 17 bases between the two germline ends. The CDR3 is made up of 15 amino acids. The CDR3 spells CASSFGPGVEQTQYF. CDR3 nucleotide sequence: TGTGCCAGCAGCTTTGGACCAGGGGTTGAGCAGACCCAGTACTTC.

The chain uses TRBV5-1 and TRBJ2-6, with 9 bases identical to TRBD1. The CDR3 extends over 15 amino acids. CDR1 and CDR2 from the germline V gene are SGHRS and YFSETQ. V lost 4 bases and J lost 4; bases outside the gene matches: 3. The chain's CDR3 is CASSRTGVGANVLTF. CDR3 coding DNA: TGCGCCAGCAGCAGGACAGGGGTCGGGGCCAACGTCCTGACTTTC. Full variable domain (remainder filled in from reference TRBV5-1 and TRBJ2-6): KAGVTQTPRYLIKTRGQQVTLSCSPISGHRSVSWYQQTPGQGLQFLFEYFSETQRNKGNFPGRFSGRQFSNSRSEMNVSTLELGDSALYLCASSRTGVGANVLTFGAGSRLTVL.

V is TRBV29-1 and J is TRBJ2-1, with 7 bases aligning to TRBD2. Germline CDR1 and CDR2: SQVTM and ANQGSEA. J lost 7 bases, V lost 1 base, and 13 bases had no gene match. There are 16 residues in the CDR3. This CDR3 reads CSVEARPGLDLNEQFF. The CDR3 DNA reads as TGCAGCGTTGAAGCCCGCCCTGGACTAGATCTTAATGAGCAGTTCTTC.

CDR3 nucleotide sequence: TGTGCCAGCAGCCTTAGCGGGGGTTCCTACGAGCAGTACTTC. It yields the protein CASSLSGGSYEQYF. The V call is TRBV7-9, the J call TRBJ2-7; TRBD2 matches 9 bases. From germline, CDR1 is SEHNR and CDR2 FQNEAQ (reference sequence). The CDR3 totals 14 residues. Trimming cost V 5 bases and J 1 base; bases outside gene matches: 3.

Details on this clone: One end of the junction fails to match germline, which may point to a read error. In DNA form, the CDR3 reads TGTGCCAGCAGCTTCCTGACTAGCGGTTTGTGGAACTTC. Its protein product is CASSFLTSGLWNF. The chain recombines TRBV5-4 with TRBJ2-7; 9 bases line up with TRBD2. The germline CDR1 and CDR2 sequences are SGHNT and YYREEE (reference sequence). The CDR3 runs to 13 residues.

The CDR3, as DNA: TGCGCCAGCTCCCGAGGGGACAGGGGGGTGGCGGAGACCCAGTACTTC. This translates into CASSRGDRGVAETQYF. The genes are TRBV5-1 and TRBJ2-5; 11 bases agree with TRBD1. V lost 7 bases to trimming and J lost 5 bases; unmatched junction nucleotides: 13. This CDR3 contains 16 residues. Germline CDR1 and CDR2: SGHRS and YFSETQ.

This clone was seen only once. Because the CDR3's place on the DNA is in doubt, the DNA is left out and the CDR3 is given as listed by TCRdb. The J gene is TRBJ1-2, the V gene TRBV6-5; the D call in the table, TRBD1, was not verified against the DNA. Both ends counted, the CDR3 spans 15 residues. CDR1 MNHEY and CDR2 SVGAGI come from the germline V gene. CDR3 amino acids: CAISGTYFGDYGYTF.

The chain employs TRBV7-8 and TRBJ2-5; 10 bases align to TRBD1. There are 13 residues in the CDR3. Germline CDR1 SGHVS, CDR2 FQNEAQ. V lost 6 bases to trimming and J lost 5 bases; unmatched junction nucleotides: 3. CDR3 amino acids: CASSEDRGETQYF. For the CDR3, the DNA is TGTGCCAGCAGTGAGGACAGGGGGGAGACCCAGTACTTC. Combining the CDR3 with reference TRBV7-8 and TRBJ2-5 gives the whole variable domain GAGVSQSPRYKVAKRGQDVALRCDPISGHVSLFWYQQALGQGPEFLTYFQNEAQLDKSGLPSDRFFAERPEGSVSTLKIQRTQQEDSAVYLCASSEDRGETQYFGPGTRLLVL.

The chain uses TRBV6-6 and TRBJ2-7, with 8 nucleotides matching TRBD1. The V gene end was trimmed by 4 bases and the J gene end by 3 bases; junction bases not matched to a gene: 8. The CDR3 has 15 residues. Germline V gene lookup returns CDR1 MNHNY and CDR2 SVGAGI (reference sequence). The DNA of the CDR3 is TGTGCCAGCAGTTCACCGGGGACAGGTTACTACGAGCAGTACTTC. It yields the protein CASSSPGTGYYEQYF.

This clone was found once. The rearrangement links TRBV7-6 to TRBJ2-3; weak D call: TRBD2 (5 bases). Germline assignment: CDR1 SGHVS and CDR2 FNYEAQ. Trimming left V 4 bases short and J 0 bases short, with 11 bases between. The CDR3 contains 15 residues. The chain's CDR3 is CASSSTRVSTDTQYF. CDR3 DNA sequence: TGTGCCAGCAGCTCAACTAGGGTTAGCACAGATACGCAGTATTTT. Based on the CDR3 plus reference TRBV7-6 and TRBJ2-3, the full variable domain is GAGVSQSPRYKVTKRGQDVALRCDPISGHVSLYWYRQALGQGPEFLTYFNYEAQQDKSGLPNDRFSAERPEGSISTLTIQRTEQRDSAMYRCASSSTRVSTDTQYFGPGTRLTVL.

The chain is built from TRBV19 and TRBJ1-1; D is possibly TRBD1 (5 bases). There are 16 residues in the CDR3. V gave up 0 bases and J gave up 2 bases, with 13 bases separating them. Germline V lookup: CDR1 LNHDA, CDR2 SQIVND (reference sequence). The CDR3, as DNA: TGTGCCAGTAGTATAGATGAGGCAGGACACAACACTGAAGCTTTCTTT. Translating gives CASSIDEAGHNTEAFF.

The CDR3 sequence is CASRLDSPSGRNGSYEQYF. Here the CDR3 DNA reads TGTGCAAGTCGCTTAGATTCCCCTAGCGGGAGGAACGGATCCTACGAGCAGTACTTC. The chain has TRBV12-2 and TRBJ2-7; the table's D call TRBD2 went unverified against the DNA. TRBV12-2 is described as a pseudogene. The CDR3 covers 19 residues.

This sequence joins TRBV10-3 and TRBJ2-3; D call uncertain. The CDR3 contains 13 residues. Germline V gene sequence: CDR1 ENHRY, CDR2 SYGVKD. V lost 3 bases and J 0 bases, leaving 4 bases between the germline ends. CDR3 DNA: TGTGCCATCAGTGATTATAGCACAGATACGCAGTATTTT. It encodes CAISDYSTDTQYF.

This chain joins TRBV15 and TRBJ2-2, with a weak D call TRBD1 (6 bases). Germline values: CDR1 LNHNV, CDR2 YYDKDF (reference sequence). The CDR3 is 16 amino acids. Trimming shortened V by 5 bases and J by 2 bases, and 15 bases separated the two germline ends. The CDR3 region is CATSGGQNPNTGELFF. As DNA, the CDR3 is TGTGCCACCAGCGGAGGACAGAACCCTAACACCGGGGAGCTGTTTTTT.

The chain links TRBV6-5 to TRBJ1-5, with a weak D call TRBD1 (5 bases). CDR1 and CDR2 (germline): MNHEY, SVGAGI. The V end lost 7 bases, the J end lost 1 base, and 11 bases lay between the germline ends. The CDR3 has 14 residues. The DNA for the CDR3 is TGTGCCAGCAATAGGGGACTGAGCAATCAGCCCCAGCATTTT. Amino acids: CASNRGLSNQPQHF.

The rearrangement uses TRBV11-2 and TRBJ2-3, with 13 bases aligning to TRBD2. The CDR3 extends over 15 amino acids. Unmatched junction bases numbered 2, after V lost 2 bases and J lost 6 bases. Germline CDR1 is SGHAT and CDR2 is FQNNGV. As DNA, the CDR3 is TGTGCCAGCAGCTTAACACTAGCGGGGGGGGATACGCAGTATTTT. It is translated as CASSLTLAGGDTQYF. Full variable domain (outside the CDR3, taken from reference TRBV11-2 and TRBJ2-3): EAGVAQSPRYKIIEKRQSVAFWCNPISGHATLYWYQQILGQGPKLLIQFQNNGVVDDSQLPKDRFSAERLKGVDSTLKIQPAKLEDSAVYLCASSLTLAGGDTQYFGPGTRLTVL.

The chain recombines TRBV5-5 with TRBJ2-2, with 8 nucleotides matching TRBD1. The CDR3 loop spans 15 amino acids. In germline, CDR1 is SGHKS, CDR2 YYEKEE (reference sequence). V dropped 4 bases and J dropped 2; count of bases not matched to a gene: 4. Written as DNA, the CDR3 is TGTGCCAGCAGCCCGGACAGGGCTAACACCGGGGAGCTGTTTTTT. This codes for CASSPDRANTGELFF.

The V call is TRBV2, the J call TRBJ2-7; possible D gene TRBD1, 7 bases. The CDR3 is 14 residues long. V lost 4 bases and J lost 3, with 13 bases in between. In germline, CDR1 is SNHLY, CDR2 FYNNEI. The CDR3 bases are TGTGCCAGCAGTGTGACAGGGAGGCGCTACGAGCAGTACTTC. Protein sequence: CASSVTGRRYEQYF. Variable domain in full (rest from reference TRBV2 and TRBJ2-7): EPEVTQTPSHQVTQMGQEVILRCVPISNHLYFYWYRQILGQKVEFLVSFYNNEISEKSEIFDDQFSVERPDGSNFTLKIRSTKLEDSAMYFCASSVTGRRYEQYFGPGTRLTVT.

The chain links TRBV2 to TRBJ2-3; TRBD2 is a possible D gene (5 bases). Germline values: CDR1 SNHLY, CDR2 FYNNEI. V shed 6 bases and J shed 2 bases, with 9 bases lying between them. CDR3 length equals 13 residues. CDR3 residues: CASRDSYTDTQYF. The CDR3 DNA sequence: TGTGCCAGCAGGGACTCATACACAGATACGCAGTATTTT.

A single count supports this clone. J is TRBJ1-1 and V is TRBV10-3; D is possibly TRBD1 (6 bases). In germline, CDR1 is ENHRY, CDR2 SYGVKD. V was shortened by 11 bases and J by 1 base, with 14 bases between the two germline ends. The CDR3 runs to 13 residues. This chain's CDR3 is CASKTGSNTEAFF. CDR3 sequence (DNA): TGTGCCTCCAAGACAGGATCGAACACTGAAGCTTTCTTT.

The chain's CDR3 is CASSQTQGKGPSYEQYF. CDR3 coding DNA: TGTGCCAGCAGCCAAACACAGGGGAAGGGGCCTTCCTACGAGCAGTACTTC. The chain couples TRBV7-2 to TRBJ2-7; TRBD1 agrees at 7 bases. This CDR3 is built from 17 residues. Germline CDR1 SGHTA, CDR2 FQGNSA. The junction had 14 bases not matched to a gene; V was cut back by 5 bases and J by 1 base.

This chain joins TRBV28 and TRBJ1-6; 8 bases match TRBD1. This CDR3 has 16 residues. Germline CDR1 and CDR2: MDHEN and SYDVKM. V lost 5 bases and J lost 9; bases outside the gene matches: 12. The CDR3 DNA reads TGTGCCAGCAGTCCCTGGGGCAGGGGGCAGGGTTCACCCCTCCACTTT. Protein: CASSPWGRGQGSPLHF.

This chain joins TRBV18 and TRBJ2-5, with 7 nucleotides matching TRBD1. From germline, CDR1 is KGHSH and CDR2 LQKENI. This CDR3 has 13 amino acids. Trimming cost V 4 bases and J 4 bases; bases outside gene matches: 3. The DNA for the CDR3 is TGTGCCAGCTCACTGACAGGGTTAGAGACCCAGTACTTC. Its translation is CASSLTGLETQYF.